This TCR beta chain was captured by sequencing in a study of Graves' ophthalmopathy and Graves' hyperthyroidism. Germline CDR1 is SGHTA and CDR2 is FQGNSA. The length of the CDR3 is 16 residues. Germline trimming cut 1 base from V and 1 base from J; bases unmatched to any gene: 3. Participants with hyperthyroidism, aged 18 to 65, were newly diagnosed with under 2 months' duration. TCR beta CDR3 amplification used RNA transcripts. Scientists carried out first-round RT-PCR using HTBI primers and then a second-round multiplex PCR. TCRdb reprocessed the multiplex PCR reads via MiXCR and lists one record per CDR3 protein. The sample records over a million distinct CDR3 sequences, roughly 35% being singletons. This clonotype was seen many times.

The receptor was derived from an adult man with Graves' hyperthyroidism. What was sequenced was peripheral blood or thyroid tissue (not recorded which). V gene TRBV7-2 combines with J gene TRBJ1-5, with TRBD1 matching 8 bases. The CDR3 loop reads CASSLGNRGSNQPQHF. DNA for the CDR3: TGTGCCAGCAGCTTAGGAAACAGGGGGAGCAATCAGCCCCAGCATTTT.